This TCR beta chain was identified in a study of B cell selection in AIRE deficiency. Worth noting for this clone: Its target is not known.

Study results and caveats: Only TCRbeta was sequenced; around 37% of shared healthy Treg sequences appeared in Tconv. Of roughly 3,300 shared Treg TCRbeta sequences, 30% to 40% were healthy-donor-only and about 9.6% patient-only.

The germline V and J ends were trimmed by 10 bases and 10 bases, with 14 bases remaining between them. Germline V gene data show CDR1 as MNHNS and CDR2 as SASEGT. CDR3 size: 11 residues. Here immunoSEQ multiplex PCR was the method, and the copy in TCRdb shows in-frame clones only, minus some. The sample carries tens of thousands of clones, around 97% recorded once. CD4+CD127+ cells were sorted as the conventional CD4 T cells. Sequenced sample: conventional CD4+ T cells sorted from PBMCs. This receptor was taken from a human donor with AIRE deficiency. The gene calls are TRBV6-1 and TRBJ2-1, with a tentative D call TRBD1 (6 bases). This CDR3 reads CATARGFEQFF. The DNA of the CDR3 is TGTGCCACCGCGAGGGGGTTCGAGCAGTTCTTC.